Below are 10 T cell receptor beta chains sequenced from a single sample in a study of shared T cell receptors in the human thymus. This table comes from immunoSEQ multiplex PCR, and its TCRdb copy is limited to in-frame clones, with some not included. The sample contains roughly 550,000 clones, 70% to 80% of which appear only once. These same records also appear under a second study, on human thymus T cells.

The sequenced sample was thymocytes. The receptors stem from a boy under two years old with a congenital heart defect.

The chain has TRBV27 and TRBJ2-7; TRBD2 agrees at 9 bases. The V gene's germline CDR1 is MNHEY and CDR2 SMNVEV (reference sequence). The length of the CDR3 is 16 residues. The ends lost 0 bases at V and 2 bases at J; junction bases unmatched: 5. CDR3 DNA sequence: TGTGCCAGCAGTTTATCAGGGTCTAGCGGGACCTACGAGCAGTACTTC. Encoded protein: CASSLSGSSGTYEQYF.

A single count supports this clone. V usage is TRBV12-5 and J usage is TRBJ1-2, with no clear D. The CDR3 has 11 residues. V was clipped by 6 bases and J by 6 bases, with 8 bases between them. Germline V CDR1 and CDR2: LGHNT, FRNRAP. The DNA for the CDR3 is TGTGCTAGTGGGGCTCCGCATGGCTACACCTTC. This sequence encodes CASGAPHGYTF.

The chain is built from TRBV28 and TRBJ1-5; 9 bases match TRBD1. The germline gives CDR1 MDHEN, CDR2 SYDVKM. The CDR3 consists of 15 residues. V was clipped by 6 bases and J by 6 bases; unmatched bases: 9. The CDR3 DNA follows: TGTGCCAGCAGCCAGGGGACAGGGATCCCTCAGCCCCAGCATTTT. Amino acid sequence: CASSQGTGIPQPQHF.

The chain is built from TRBV19 and TRBJ1-2, with D unclear. The V gene's germline CDR1 is LNHDA and CDR2 SQIVND (reference sequence). The CDR3 length is 12 residues. The ends were cut back, 4 bases at V and 7 bases at J, with 10 bases in the middle. CDR3 nucleotides: TGTGCCAGTAGTAGCGGCCGGGGTGGCTACACCTTC. Amino acids: CASSSGRGGYTF.

This sequence joins TRBV29-1 and TRBJ2-1; D is possibly TRBD2 (6 bases). The CDR3 runs 16 residues. V was trimmed by 0 bases and J by 0 bases, leaving 12 bases between them. Germline V gene data show CDR1 as SQVTM and CDR2 as ANQGSEA. CDR3 sequence (DNA): TGCAGCGTTGAAGATGAACGGGAGCGCTCCTACAATGAGCAGTTCTTC. Residues: CSVEDERERSYNEQFF.

The chain combines TRBV5-6 with TRBJ2-2, with a tentative D call TRBD2 (6 bases). The V end lost 3 bases, the J end lost 4 bases, and 10 bases lay between the germline ends. CDR1 is SGHDT and CDR2 is YYEEEE in the germline V gene. This CDR3 has 14 residues. As DNA, the CDR3 is TGTGCCAGCAGCTGGGGGAGGTCCACCGGGGAGCTGTTTTTT. Amino acids: CASSWGRSTGELFF.

This sequence joins TRBV18 and TRBJ1-2, with D possibly TRBD1 on 6 matching bases. CDR3 length: 16 amino acids. Trimming removed 5 bases at V and 3 bases at J, with 19 bases between. CDR1 is KGHSH, CDR2 LQKENI, per germline. The CDR3 DNA reads as TGTGCCAGCTCATTACCCGGGACACACTCCCACTATGGCTACACCTTC. This encodes CASSLPGTHSHYGYTF.

This clone appeared a few times. The chain has TRBV5-6 and TRBJ1-5; 8 positions agree with TRBD1. This CDR3 is built from 14 residues. Trimming took 5 bases from V and 4 from J; bases not matched to a gene: 5. Looked up from germline, CDR1 is SGHDT and CDR2 is YYEEEE. CDR3 sequence: CASSPRGRNQPQHF. The CDR3 DNA follows: TGTGCCAGCAGTCCCAGGGGGCGGAATCAGCCCCAGCATTTT.

The chain uses TRBV28 and TRBJ2-6; D is undetermined. Per germline, CDR1 MDHEN and CDR2 SYDVKM. V lost 6 bases to trimming and J lost 4 bases, with 10 bases between them. The CDR3 extends over 14 amino acids. This CDR3 is CASRRIYGANVLTF. The CDR3 coding sequence is TGTGCCAGCAGGCGTATCTACGGGGCCAACGTCCTGACTTTC.

This sequence joins TRBV28 and TRBJ1-3; 8 bases match TRBD1. The CDR3 is made up of 18 amino acids. Germline loops: CDR1 MDHEN, CDR2 SYDVKM. Germline trimming cut 2 bases from V and 1 base from J; bases unmatched to any gene: 10. For the CDR3, the DNA is TGTGCCAGCAGTTTAGACCCGCGGACAGGGAGGTCTGGAAACACCATATATTTT. It is translated as CASSLDPRTGRSGNTIYF.